The text below deals with one TCR beta chain. These data are taken from a study of low-dose radiotherapy and immunotherapy resistance in tumors. In the study overall: Cohort 1 was given 0.5 Gy fractions every 2 weeks, 6.5 Gy in total. Intravenous cyclophosphamide at 200 mg/m2 preceded radiation and immunotherapy by one day, every two weeks.

The CDR3 runs 11 residues. Germline CDR1 MNHEY, CDR2 SMNVEV (reference sequence). V lost 3 bases and J lost 7, with 7 bases in between. TRAV- and TRBV-specific primers primed first-strand cDNA, covering alpha and beta chains. Both a constant-region primer and a V-primer adapter served to amplify TCRs across 15 to 25 PCR cycles. TCRdb processed the reads anew with MiXCR; each CDR3 protein has one entry. Found here are 100,000 or so distinct CDR3 sequences, around 21% of them singletons; the top ten hold about 4%. Time point: after trial treatment. Treatment reported: LDRT plus nivolumab, ipilimumab, low-dose cyclophosphamide and aspirin (RACIN trial). Donors were dosed with nivolumab and ipilimumab; they also received aspirin, low-dose cyclophosphamide and low-dose radiotherapy. Patients deemed eligible presented with advanced solid tumors lacking tumor-infiltrating lymphocytes.

This sequence joins TRBV27 and TRBJ2-7, with D possibly being TRBD1 (5 bases). The sequenced sample was PBMCs, obtained after low-dose radiotherapy plus immunotherapy. This receptor was obtained from a male donor with prostate cancer. In nucleotides, the CDR3 is TGTGCCAGCAGTTTCGGACAAGAGCAGTACTTC. The encoded protein is CASSFGQEQYF.